These T cell receptor beta chains were read from a single sample in a study of cytomegalovirus exposure and HLA in healthy donors. TCRdb keeps only in-frame clones here, not all; method: immunoSEQ multiplex PCR. This sample's clone table lists approximately 110,000 clones. The sample consisted of PBMCs. These receptors came from a man in his fifties or sixties in good health and CMV-seronegative. Both conserved end residues are part of each CDR3. D genes are given only for firm matches.

V gene	J gene	D gene	CDR3 protein	CDR3 DNA
TRBV6-6	TRBJ2-7	TRBD2	CASSPQGGSSYEQYF	TGTGCCAGCAGTCCCCAGGGAGGGTCCTCCTACGAGCAGTACTTC
TRBV5-1	TRBJ2-1	NA	CASSSDNRINEQFF	TGCGCCAGCAGCTCCGATAACAGAATTAATGAGCAGTTCTTC
TRBV9	TRBJ2-3	TRBD2	CASSVVAAGGTDTQYF	TGTGCCAGCAGCGTAGTCGCGGCGGGGGGCACAGATACGCAGTATTTT
TRBV12-5	TRBJ2-7	NA	CASGFPQGRLYEQYF	TGTGCTAGTGGTTTCCCACAGGGAAGGCTCTACGAGCAGTACTTC
TRBV2	TRBJ2-1	TRBD2	CASISLAGHNEQFF	TGTGCCAGCATAAGTCTAGCGGGGCACAATGAGCAGTTCTTC
TRBV5-6	TRBJ1-1	TRBD1	CASSLGTVAFF	TGTGCCAGCAGCCTGGGGACAGTTGCTTTCTTT
TRBV7-9	TRBJ2-3	NA	CASSPMSSTDTQYF	TGTGCCAGCAGCCCAATGTCCAGCACAGATACGCAGTATTTT
TRBV7-2	TRBJ2-5	TRBD2	CASSLGTSGGAWETQYF	TGTGCCAGCAGCTTAGGGACTAGCGGGGGGGCCTGGGAGACCCAGTACTTC
TRBV29-1	TRBJ1-1	NA	CSVIRGGVNTEAFF	TGCAGCGTCATCCGGGGGGGGGTAAACACTGAAGCTTTCTTT
TRBV30	TRBJ2-5	NA	CAWMHWADQETQYF	TGTGCCTGGATGCATTGGGCAGACCAAGAGACCCAGTACTTC
TRBV9	TRBJ2-2	NA	CASSPLLGSTGELFF	TGTGCCAGCAGCCCATTACTCGGGTCCACCGGGGAGCTGTTTTTT
TRBV18	TRBJ1-1	NA	CASSSGQNTEAFF	TGTGCCAGCTCATCGGGTCAGAACACTGAAGCTTTCTTT
TRBV2	TRBJ1-5	NA	CASSPAGGQPQHF	TGTGCCAGCAGTCCCGCGGGGGGGCAGCCCCAGCATTTT
TRBV27	TRBJ1-4	NA	CASSPRVIPNEKLFF	TGTGCCAGCAGCCCCCGGGTAATTCCTAATGAAAAACTGTTTTTT
TRBV7-2	TRBJ2-7	TRBD1	CASSTDRAAYEQYF	TGTGCCAGCAGTACCGACAGGGCCGCCTACGAGCAGTACTTC
TRBV19	TRBJ2-7	TRBD1	CASSFKGQDPPVEQYF	TGTGCCAGTAGTTTCAAGGGACAGGACCCCCCGGTGGAGCAGTACTTC
TRBV5-4	TRBJ2-7	NA	CASSLAGGQSSYEQYF	TGTGCCAGCAGCTTGGCCGGAGGGCAAAGCTCCTACGAGCAGTACTTC
TRBV9	TRBJ1-4	TRBD1	CASSVTGATNEKLFF	TGTGCCAGCAGCGTGACAGGGGCAACTAATGAAAAACTGTTTTTT
TRBV7-2	TRBJ2-3	TRBD2	CASSFELAGGRDTQYF	TGTGCCAGCAGCTTTGAACTAGCGGGAGGGAGAGATACGCAGTATTTT
TRBV6-6	TRBJ1-2	TRBD1	CASSYPGQLNYGYTF	TGTGCCAGCAGTTACCCGGGACAGCTTAACTATGGCTACACCTTC
TRBV15	TRBJ2-1	TRBD1	CATSWGQGGSNEQFF	TGTGCCACCAGCTGGGGACAGGGGGGGTCCAATGAGCAGTTCTTC
TRBV6-5	TRBJ1-1	NA	CASSYRGKNTEAFF	TGTGCCAGCAGTTATCGAGGGAAGAACACTGAAGCTTTCTTT
TRBV9	TRBJ2-3	TRBD1	CASSLTGGVTDTQYF	TGTGCCAGCAGCTTGACAGGGGGCGTCACAGATACGCAGTATTTT
TRBV11-3	TRBJ2-5	TRBD2	CASTGTSGSMGETQYF	TGTGCCAGCACCGGGACTAGCGGGAGTATGGGGGAGACCCAGTACTTC
TRBV12-5	TRBJ1-2	NA	CASGLVPGLYGYTF	TGTGCTAGTGGTTTGGTACCAGGGCTCTATGGCTACACCTTC
TRBV18	TRBJ2-3	TRBD2	CASSSTGGFTDTQYF	TGTGCCAGCTCATCGACGGGGGGATTCACAGATACGCAGTATTTT